This passage covers 2 T cell receptor beta chains from one sample sequenced in a study of CD4 T cells in relation to SARS-CoV-2 and coronaviruses. Data came from immunoSEQ multiplex PCR; TCRdb stores just in-frame clones and leaves some out. The table has about 38,000 clones, around four fifths seen once. No antigen is known for these receptors. Sequenced material: memory CD4+ T cells from PBMCs, cultured in vitro. The receptors originated from an adult with COVID-19.

The chain links TRBV28 to TRBJ1-5; maybe TRBD1 (6 bases). The V gene's germline CDR1 is MDHEN and CDR2 SYDVKM. Trimming took off 4 bases at V and 2 bases at J, with 12 bases between the two ends. The CDR3 length is 15 residues. The CDR3 here is CASSSSSGGNQPQHF. The CDR3 DNA follows: TGTGCCAGCAGTTCTTCATCAGGGGGCAATCAGCCCCAGCATTTT.

The chain employs TRBV10-3 and TRBJ1-3; 8 positions agree with TRBD1. The CDR3 is 15 amino acids. J was trimmed by 4 bases and V by 0 bases; bases with no gene match: 2. Germline values: CDR1 ENHRY, CDR2 SYGVKD. CDR3: CAISESTGVGNTIYF. As DNA, the CDR3 is TGTGCCATCAGTGAGTCGACAGGGGTCGGAAACACCATATATTTT.